These 30 T cell receptor beta chains share one sample of origin, sequenced in a study of blood T cell repertoires in COVID-19. TCRdb's table, derived via immunoSEQ multiplex PCR, lists solely in-frame clones and lacks some. The sample consists of around 100,000 clones, about 84% of them appearing once. Material for sequencing was peripheral blood. These receptors originate from a human donor in a cohort sampled during active COVID-19.

This clone was observed a handful of times. The V and J genes are TRBV7-9 and TRBJ2-4; D is ambiguous. The germline CDR1 and CDR2 sequences are SEHNR and FQNEAQ (reference sequence). This CDR3 region has 14 residues. Trimming took off 3 bases at V and 2 bases at J, with 8 bases between the two ends. The CDR3 sequence is CASSFAGTKNIQYF. CDR3 coding DNA: TGTGCCAGCAGCTTCGCAGGTACCAAAAACATTCAGTACTTC.

The gene calls are TRBV9 and TRBJ1-5; 7 nucleotides match TRBD1. This CDR3 has 14 amino acids. The germline gives CDR1 SGDLS, CDR2 YYNGEE. Trimming took 2 bases from V and 5 from J; bases not matched to a gene: 4. The CDR3 is CASSVEGGDQPQHF. The CDR3 nucleotides are TGTGCCAGCAGCGTGGAAGGGGGCGATCAGCCCCAGCATTTT.

This chain joins TRBV6-2 or TRBV6-3 and TRBJ2-7, with 7 bases fitting TRBD1. With 5 bases clipped from V and 4 bases from J, the junction kept 14 bases outside the gene matches. The CDR3 has 16 amino acids. The germline V gene has CDR1 MNHEY and CDR2 SVGEGT. CDR3: CASSGGQRLSPYEQYF. CDR3 nucleotide sequence: TGTGCCAGCAGTGGGGGACAGCGCCTATCCCCGTACGAGCAGTACTTC.

The CDR3 DNA follows: TGTGCCAGCAGCTCTGACAGGGGTAGTGAGCAGTTCTTC. This gives the protein CASSSDRGSEQFF. J is TRBJ2-1 and V is TRBV6-5; 8 bases match TRBD1. Germline trimming cut 6 bases from V and 9 bases from J; bases unmatched to any gene: 7. The CDR3 is 13 amino acids. The germline gives CDR1 MNHEY, CDR2 SVGAGI.

This clone occurred a few times. The J gene is TRBJ2-2, the V gene TRBV19; D is perhaps TRBD1 (5 bases). Between the trimmed V and J ends, which lost 7 bases and 2 bases, there was a span of 17 bases. The CDR3 totals 16 residues. Per the germline V gene, CDR1 is LNHDA and CDR2 is SQIVND (reference sequence). The CDR3 region has the DNA TGTGCCAGTATCTCGTCCAGGGCCTTAAACACCGGGGAGCTGTTTTTT. Residues: CASISSRALNTGELFF.

The V and J genes are TRBV28 and TRBJ2-7; 10 bases match TRBD2. Germline values: CDR1 MDHEN, CDR2 SYDVKM. The CDR3 runs to 16 residues. Trimming cost V 8 bases and J 0 bases; bases outside gene matches: 10. For the CDR3, the DNA is TGTGCCAGCGCGCCGGGACTAGCGAGGAGCTCCTACGAGCAGTACTTC. Translating gives CASAPGLARSSYEQYF.

V gene TRBV7-9 combines with J gene TRBJ1-4, with D unresolved. Germline V lookup: CDR1 SEHNR, CDR2 FQNEAQ (reference sequence). V lost 5 bases to trimming and J lost 6 bases, with 13 bases between them. The CDR3 totals 14 residues. The CDR3 coding sequence is TGTGCCAGCAGCCGGGGTAACGAGGATGAAAAACTGTTTTTT. Encoded protein: CASSRGNEDEKLFF.

The chain combines TRBV18 with TRBJ1-4, with a weak D call TRBD1 (6 bases). V was cut by 0 bases and J by 6 bases, with 8 bases left in between. From germline, CDR1 is KGHSH and CDR2 LQKENI. This CDR3 comprises 14 residues. The CDR3 here is CASSPPGADEKLFF. CDR3 nucleotides: TGTGCCAGCTCACCACCGGGGGCAGATGAAAAACTGTTTTTT. Drawing the rest from reference TRBV18 and TRBJ1-4, the complete variable domain is NAGVMQNPRHLVRRRGQEARLRCSPMKGHSHVYWYRQLPEEGLKFMVYLQKENIIDESGMPKERFSAEFPKEGPSILRIQQVVRGDSAAYFCASSPPGADEKLFFGSGTQLSVL.

The CDR3: CASSKRTSGDTDTQYF. CDR3 nucleotide sequence: TGTGCCAGCAGTAAACGGACTAGCGGGGACACAGATACGCAGTATTTT. This chain uses TRBV6-2 or TRBV6-3 with TRBJ2-3; the match to TRBD2 covers 12 bases. CDR1 and CDR2 (germline): MNHEY, SVGEGT. The CDR3 is made up of 16 amino acids. Trimming at V came to 5 bases and at J to 2 bases, leaving 5 bases not matched to a gene.

In its sample, this clone was seen once. This chain uses TRBV28 with TRBJ2-2; weak D call: TRBD2 (6 bases). The CDR3 runs 15 residues. Looked up from germline, CDR1 is MDHEN and CDR2 is SYDVKM. The germline V and J ends were trimmed by 7 bases and 7 bases, with 19 bases remaining between them. This chain's CDR3 is CASKLRRALIGELFF. CDR3 DNA sequence: TGTGCCAGCAAGCTTAGGAGGGCGCTGATCGGGGAGCTGTTTTTT. Drawing the rest from reference TRBV28 and TRBJ2-2, the complete variable domain is DVKVTQSSRYLVKRTGEKVFLECVQDMDHENMFWYRQDPGLGLRLIYFSYDVKMKEKGDIPEGYSVSREKKERFSLILESASTNQTSMYLCASKLRRALIGELFFGEGSRLTVL.

CDR3 nucleotide sequence: TGTGCCAGCAGCTTAGCGCAGATATACGAGCAGTACTTC. Translating gives CASSLAQIYEQYF. This chain joins TRBV7-6 and TRBJ2-7; D is ambiguous. Per germline, CDR1 SGHVS and CDR2 FNYEAQ. The CDR3 runs 13 residues. The V and J ends lost 0 bases and 4 bases respectively, with 7 bases between them.

This clone has a single count. This chain joins TRBV2 and TRBJ2-3; no reliable D call. V shed 3 bases and J shed 2 bases, with 18 bases lying between them. The CDR3 contains 17 residues. CDR1 is SNHLY, CDR2 FYNNEI, per germline. This CDR3 reads CASSEARLAYFTDTQYF. CDR3 nucleotide sequence: TGTGCCAGCAGTGAGGCTAGACTGGCATATTTCACAGATACGCAGTATTTT.

The gene calls are TRBV6-1 and TRBJ2-1; TRBD2 matches at 11 bases. The CDR3 loop spans 16 amino acids. Germline V gives CDR1 MNHNS, CDR2 SASEGT. V gave up 2 bases and J gave up 4 bases; unmatched junction bases: 4. The CDR3 loop is CASSELAGGKYNEQFF. The CDR3 DNA reads as TGTGCCAGCAGTGAACTAGCGGGAGGCAAATACAATGAGCAGTTCTTC.

The V and J genes are TRBV29-1 and TRBJ2-3; 8 positions agree with TRBD2. The V and J ends lost 0 bases and 0 bases, in that order; junction bases with no gene match: 14. Germline values: CDR1 SQVTM, CDR2 ANQGSEA. This CDR3 has 19 amino acids. This CDR3 is CSVEDRAGRTSRSTDTQYF. The CDR3 nucleotides read TGCAGCGTTGAAGACAGGGCAGGTCGGACTAGCAGAAGCACAGATACGCAGTATTTT.

This clone was counted once. The chain links TRBV7-2 to TRBJ1-2, with D possibly being TRBD1 (6 bases). The CDR3 runs 14 residues. Germline CDR1 reads SGHTA; CDR2 reads FQGNSA. V dropped 6 bases and J dropped 4 bases, with 15 bases sitting between them. The CDR3 bases are TGTGCCAGCAGTCAAAGGGGGATAAGCTATGGCTACACCTTC. It translates to CASSQRGISYGYTF. The complete variable domain, with remaining parts taken from reference TRBV7-2 and TRBJ1-2, reads GAGVSQSPSNKVTEKGKDVELRCDPISGHTALYWYRQSLGQGLEFLIYFQGNSAPDKSGLPSDRFSAERTGGSVSTLTIQRTQQEDSAVYLCASSQRGISYGYTFGSGTRLTVV.

The chain is built from TRBV3-1 (or the pseudogene TRBV3-2) and TRBJ1-5; tentatively, D is TRBD1 (5 bases). This CDR3 comprises 15 residues. Germline V gene lookup returns CDR1 LGHDT and CDR2 YNNKEL (reference sequence). Deletions cut 3 bases from V and 4 bases from J, with 13 bases between. The DNA for the CDR3 is TGTGCCAGCAGCCAGGGGGGGATGGGAAATCAGCCCCAGCATTTT. Translating gives CASSQGGMGNQPQHF.

V and J are TRBV7-6 and TRBJ2-3, with 13 bases matching TRBD2. Losses at the gene ends were 2 bases for V and 1 base for J; bases not matched to a gene: 3. Germline V CDR1 and CDR2: SGHVS, FNYEAQ. This CDR3 is built from 17 residues. The CDR3 spells CASSLLLAGGGTDTQYF. For the CDR3, the DNA is TGTGCCAGCAGCTTACTACTAGCGGGAGGGGGCACAGATACGCAGTATTTT.

The chain uses TRBV5-1 and TRBJ2-3; D is perhaps TRBD2 (5 bases). The germline gives CDR1 SGHRS, CDR2 YFSETQ. The V end was cut by 0 bases, the J end by 6 bases, with 14 bases between. This CDR3 spans 15 amino acids. The CDR3 DNA sequence: TGCGCCAGCAGCTTGGCGAGGCCTTCGGGGGATACGCAGTATTTT. Translation: CASSLARPSGDTQYF.

The chain combines TRBV3-1 (or the pseudogene TRBV3-2) with TRBJ1-1; perhaps TRBD1 as D (6 bases). The CDR3 has 13 amino acids. V lost 6 bases to trimming and J lost 0 bases, with 8 bases between them. The germline V gene has CDR1 LGHDT and CDR2 YNNKEL (reference sequence). CDR3 loop: CASRQGMNTEAFF. The DNA for the CDR3 is TGTGCCAGCAGACAGGGTATGAACACTGAAGCTTTCTTT.

The chain is built from TRBV11-2 and TRBJ2-3, with D unclear. The V gene lost 3 bases and the J gene lost 3 bases, with 4 bases spanning the gap. This CDR3 region has 12 residues. Germline V lookup: CDR1 SGHAT, CDR2 FQNNGV. In nucleotides, the CDR3 is TGTGCCAGCAGCTTGACAACAGATACGCAGTATTTT. It yields the protein CASSLTTDTQYF.

V is TRBV4-1 and J is TRBJ1-6; D is unclear. From germline, CDR1 is MGHRA and CDR2 YSYEKL. CDR3 length: 19 amino acids. Between the trimmed V and J ends, which lost 0 bases and 0 bases, there was a span of 15 bases. The CDR3 nucleotides read TGCGCCAGCAGCCAAGACGGAGGGCAGCAGAGCTCCTATAATTCACCCCTCCACTTT. Amino acid sequence: CASSQDGGQQSSYNSPLHF.

The chain carries TRBV9 and TRBJ1-1; D not certain. This CDR3 is built from 12 residues. CDR1 and CDR2 (germline): SGDLS, YYNGEE. V shed 5 bases and J shed 3 bases, with 8 bases lying between them. The CDR3 here is CASSFGDTEAFF. The DNA for the CDR3 is TGTGCCAGCAGTTTCGGGGACACTGAAGCTTTCTTT.

This clone was observed a handful of times. This chain joins TRBV2 and TRBJ1-1; D unclear. This CDR3 region has 14 residues. Germline-derived CDR1 and CDR2 are SNHLY and FYNNEI. The V end was cut by 4 bases, the J end by 0 bases, with 9 bases between. The CDR3 reads CASSATDLNTEAFF. The DNA of the CDR3 is TGTGCCAGCAGTGCCACAGATCTGAACACTGAAGCTTTCTTT.

V gene TRBV14 combines with J gene TRBJ1-1; 9 bases fit TRBD1. The CDR3 spans 18 residues. The ends lost 0 bases at V and 1 base at J; junction bases unmatched: 9. Germline-derived CDR1 and CDR2 are SGHDN and FVKESK. CDR3 region: CASSQDRGTGLRNTEAFF. Written as DNA, the CDR3 is TGTGCCAGCAGCCAAGATAGGGGGACAGGGCTGAGGAACACTGAAGCTTTCTTT. Combining the CDR3 with reference TRBV14 and TRBJ1-1 gives the whole variable domain EAGVTQFPSHSVIEKGQTVTLRCDPISGHDNLYWYRRVMGKEIKFLLHFVKESKQDESGMPNNRFLAERTGGTYSTLKVQPAELEDSGVYFCASSQDRGTGLRNTEAFFGQGTRLTVV.

This chain joins TRBV7-2 and TRBJ2-2; 7 positions match TRBD1. The CDR3 is made up of 15 amino acids. In germline, CDR1 is SGHTA, CDR2 FQGNSA. With V trimmed by 0 bases and J by 5 bases, 3 bases remained unmatched. The CDR3 region has the DNA TGTGCCAGCAGCTTAGCGGGACAGTTTACCGGGGAGCTGTTTTTT. Its protein is CASSLAGQFTGELFF. The full variable domain, with the rest looked up from reference TRBV7-2 and TRBJ2-2, is GAGVSQSPSNKVTEKGKDVELRCDPISGHTALYWYRQSLGQGLEFLIYFQGNSAPDKSGLPSDRFSAERTGGSVSTLTIQRTQQEDSAVYLCASSLAGQFTGELFFGEGSRLTVL.

V usage is TRBV9 and J usage is TRBJ1-1; D uncertain. This CDR3 has 13 residues. V dropped 4 bases and J dropped 1 base, with 8 bases sitting between them. The germline V gene has CDR1 SGDLS and CDR2 YYNGEE. The CDR3 sequence is CASSKAPNTEAFF. The CDR3 region has the DNA TGTGCCAGCAGCAAAGCCCCGAACACTGAAGCTTTCTTT.

V and J are TRBV10-3 and TRBJ2-3; 9 nucleotides match TRBD1. The CDR3 spans 14 residues. Germline V CDR1 and CDR2: ENHRY, SYGVKD. V lost 6 bases and J lost 8; bases outside the gene matches: 9. CDR3 sequence (DNA): TGTGCCATCAGCAGGGACAGGGAACCGGGTACGCAGTATTTT. It is translated as CAISRDREPGTQYF.

This chain connects TRBV4-1 to TRBJ1-6; D might be TRBD1 (5 bases). Germline CDR1 and CDR2: MGHRA and YSYEKL. V was pared by 4 bases and J by 7 bases, with 14 bases between. The CDR3 loop spans 15 amino acids. The CDR3 sequence is CASSPSGTENSPLHF. DNA of the CDR3: TGCGCCAGCAGCCCTTCCGGGACTGAAAATTCACCCCTCCACTTT.

In its sample, this clone was seen a few times. The chain combines TRBV5-1 with TRBJ1-1; D may be TRBD1 (6 bases). Germline lookup yields CDR1 SGHRS and CDR2 YFSETQ. Between the trimmed V and J ends, which lost 0 bases and 11 bases, there was a span of 14 bases. This CDR3 has 13 residues. CDR3 nucleotides: TGCGCCAGCAGCTTGGGGCAGGGGATAGAGGCTTTCTTT. Protein product: CASSLGQGIEAFF.

The rearrangement uses TRBV6-5 and TRBJ1-3; 9 nucleotides match TRBD1. CDR3 length: 14 residues. CDR1 MNHEY and CDR2 SVGAGI come from the germline V gene. Losses at the gene ends were 6 bases for V and 0 bases for J; bases not matched to a gene: 0. The CDR3 DNA reads as TGTGCCAGCAGACAGGGGGCCTCTGGAAACACCATATATTTT. Translating it yields CASRQGASGNTIYF.